This T cell receptor beta chain was sequenced during a study of chemoradiotherapy in HPV16-positive cancers. Findings of the study overall: Better recurrence-free survival went with HPV-responsive T-cell expansion in HPV16-positive patients. During treatment, candidate HPV-specific clones and E7-related motifs expanded in tumor. HPV-specific T cells were functionally defined from only a couple of HPV16-positive patients.

The CDR3 has 11 residues. V dropped 5 bases and J dropped 3 bases, with 4 bases sitting between them. Germline values: CDR1 LGHNA, CDR2 YNFKEQ. Profiled with immunoSEQ multiplex PCR; TCRdb holds only in-frame clones, not every one. Of nearly 35,000 clones in the sample, around 92% are singletons; the top ten hold roughly 3.7%. Samples were taken several times over chemoradiotherapy. Comment on this clone: Its antigen is not identified.

The chain combines TRBV4-2 with TRBJ2-5; D not certain. The sequence was collected from a human donor with HPV-associated anogenital cancer. This material consisted of blood, taken from a patient who underwent chemoradiotherapy. CDR3 sequence: CASSIKETQYF. DNA for the CDR3: TGTGCCAGCAGCATAAAAGAGACCCAGTACTTC.